The TCR beta chain described here comes from a study of response to subunit inactivated influenza vaccine. V shed 6 bases and J 2 bases; nucleotides not matched to a gene: 11. The CDR3 spans 16 residues. Study results and limitations: Seasonal influenza vaccination, on each occasion, was suggested by the authors to recruit few new T cells.

TCRdb reanalysed the RT-PCR reads using MiXCR and keeps one entry per CDR3 protein. The sample lists more than 700,000 distinct CDR3 sequences, 21% occurring once. This clonotype was seen a handful of times. Its matching antigen is unknown. This chain links TRBV12-3 or TRBV12-4 with TRBJ2-3; 7 bases map to TRBD2. Sample: PBMCs from blood, taken around 5 days after vaccination. The sequence was obtained from a man between 45 and 60 years old who received an inactivated influenza vaccine. The CDR3 DNA follows: TGTGCCAGCAGCTCCTTGGCGGGGGTCACCACAGATACGCAGTATTTT. This translates into CASSSLAGVTTDTQYF.